The 13 T cell receptor beta chains in this list originate from one sample, sequenced in a study of identical twins. TCRdb itself ran the 5' RACE reads through MiXCR, one entry per CDR3 protein. In the table there are around 340,000 distinct CDR3 sequences, about 12% of which are singletons. In addition, the sample was reused for a study of yellow fever vaccine responses in identical twins.

Sequenced input: CD8+ T cells sorted from blood. Every receptor here comes from a woman between 18 and 29 years old in good health.

The sample holds many counts of this clonotype. One end of the junction fails to match germline, which may point to a read error. This CDR3 reads CASSPDRQETQYF. Written as DNA, the CDR3 is TGCGCCAGCAGCCCGGACAGACAAGAGACCCAGTACTTC. The rearrangement links TRBV6-6 to TRBJ2-5; D might be TRBD1 (6 bases). The V gene's germline CDR1 is MNHNY and CDR2 SVGAGI (reference sequence). The CDR3 is 13 residues long.

This clonotype came up a few times. V usage is TRBV10-3 and J usage is TRBJ1-1; TRBD1 matches at 8 bases. Germline-derived CDR1 and CDR2 are ENHRY and SYGVKD. The trim removed 10 bases at V and 4 bases at J, leaving 14 bases unmatched. The CDR3 is made up of 15 amino acids. CDR3 sequence (DNA): TGTGCCACCGTAAGGGACAGGTACCTCGGCACTGAAGCTTTCTTT. Translated: CATVRDRYLGTEAFF.

CDR3 nucleotide sequence: TGCGCCCCAACTAGCGGGAGTTCCCGGCCCTACAATGAGCAGTTCTTC. It specifies CAPTSGSSRPYNEQFF. The gene calls are TRBV5-1 and TRBJ2-1, with 11 bases aligning to TRBD2. CDR3 length equals 16 residues. Germline loops: CDR1 SGHRS, CDR2 YFSETQ. The V segment lost 10 bases and the J segment 2 bases; nucleotides outside the gene matches: 11.

This clonotype was detected many times. The V and J genes are TRBV28 and TRBJ2-5; 9 nucleotides line up with TRBD1. Germline trimming cut 11 bases from V and 5 bases from J; bases unmatched to any gene: 12. The CDR3 length is 14 residues. From germline, CDR1 is MDHEN and CDR2 SYDVKM. CDR3: CAAQWTGEWETQYF. DNA of the CDR3: TGTGCCGCACAATGGACAGGGGAATGGGAGACCCAGTACTTC.

This sequence joins TRBV6-4 and TRBJ2-1; 10 nucleotides agree with TRBD2. The V segment lost 2 bases and the J segment 6 bases; nucleotides outside the gene matches: 4. Per the germline V gene, CDR1 is MRHNA and CDR2 is SNTAGT. This CDR3 contains 15 residues. The CDR3 DNA reads TGTGCCAGCAGTGACCGGGCTAGCGGGAGCAATGAGCAGTTCTTC. Its translation is CASSDRASGSNEQFF.

This clonotype was seen ten or more times. The V and J genes are TRBV4-2 and TRBJ2-7; D is tentatively TRBD1 or TRBD2 (5 bases each). CDR1 is LGHNA, CDR2 YNFKEQ, per germline. This CDR3 has 15 residues. Trimming removed 1 base at V and 4 bases at J, with 14 bases between. CDR3 region: CASSQAGLATYEQYF. DNA for the CDR3: TGTGCCAGCAGCCAAGCGGGGCTAGCTACGTACGAGCAGTACTTC.

This clonotype was found a few times. The chain links TRBV5-1 to TRBJ2-1, with 8 nucleotides matching TRBD1. Germline CDR1 and CDR2: SGHRS and YFSETQ. J lost 1 base, V lost 3 bases, and 12 bases had no gene match. CDR3 length equals 18 residues. CDR3 DNA: TGCGCCAGCAGCTCCCGAGGGAACGACAGGGGTTCCTACAATGAGCAGTTCTTC. Its translation is CASSSRGNDRGSYNEQFF.

The rearrangement links TRBV2 to TRBJ2-7; 11 bases align to TRBD2. The CDR3 is made up of 14 amino acids. Germline V lookup: CDR1 SNHLY, CDR2 FYNNEI. Trimming removed 4 bases from V and 5 bases from J; junction bases left unmatched: 4. CDR3 coding DNA: TGTGCCAGCAGTGTCAAACTAGCGGGAGACGAGCAGTACTTC. Its translation: CASSVKLAGDEQYF. Drawing the rest from reference TRBV2 and TRBJ2-7, the complete variable domain is EPEVTQTPSHQVTQMGQEVILRCVPISNHLYFYWYRQILGQKVEFLVSFYNNEISEKSEIFDDQFSVERPDGSNFTLKIRSTKLEDSAMYFCASSVKLAGDEQYFGPGTRLTVT.

This clonotype has just a few counts. This sequence joins TRBV7-9 and TRBJ1-2; D perhaps matches TRBD1 (6 bases). CDR3 length equals 15 residues. The germline gives CDR1 SEHNR, CDR2 FQNEAQ (reference sequence). The V gene lost 6 bases and the J gene lost 0 bases, with 14 bases spanning the gap. The CDR3 bases are TGTGCCAGCAGTCGAAAGGGGGAGACTAACTATGGCTACACCTTC. It encodes CASSRKGETNYGYTF.

This sequence joins TRBV10-3 and TRBJ1-1, with D hard to call. This CDR3 contains 13 residues. Trimming removed 0 bases at V and 2 bases at J, with 4 bases between. Germline V gives CDR1 ENHRY, CDR2 SYGVKD. The CDR3 reads CAISESSNTEAFF. The DNA of the CDR3 is TGTGCCATCAGTGAGTCCAGCAACACTGAAGCTTTCTTT.

The chain uses TRBV9 and TRBJ2-1; D could derive from TRBD1 or TRBD2 (7 bases each). The CDR3 extends over 14 amino acids. CDR1 is SGDLS and CDR2 is YYNGEE in the germline V gene. V gave up 4 bases and J gave up 8 bases, with 16 bases separating them. The CDR3 region is CASSFRAGGDEQFF. CDR3 bases: TGTGCCAGCAGCTTCCGAGCAGGGGGGGATGAGCAGTTCTTC.

This clonotype was observed a handful of times. The rearrangement joins TRBV6-5 to TRBJ1-1, with D hard to call. V shed 0 bases and J shed 5 bases, with 16 bases lying between them. In germline, CDR1 is MNHEY, CDR2 SVGAGI. The CDR3 extends over 16 amino acids. CDR3 amino acids: CASSYSIWGVGTEAFF. The DNA for the CDR3 is TGTGCCAGCAGTTACTCGATTTGGGGAGTCGGGACTGAAGCTTTCTTT.

The V call is TRBV12-3 or TRBV12-4, the J call TRBJ2-1, with TRBD2 matching 8 bases. The length of the CDR3 is 15 residues. V lost 6 bases, J lost 7 bases, and 11 bases stayed unmatched. In nucleotides, the CDR3 is TGTGCCAGCAGCGCGATAGCGGGGCCCGGGAATGAGCAGTTCTTC. Translated, it gives CASSAIAGPGNEQFF.